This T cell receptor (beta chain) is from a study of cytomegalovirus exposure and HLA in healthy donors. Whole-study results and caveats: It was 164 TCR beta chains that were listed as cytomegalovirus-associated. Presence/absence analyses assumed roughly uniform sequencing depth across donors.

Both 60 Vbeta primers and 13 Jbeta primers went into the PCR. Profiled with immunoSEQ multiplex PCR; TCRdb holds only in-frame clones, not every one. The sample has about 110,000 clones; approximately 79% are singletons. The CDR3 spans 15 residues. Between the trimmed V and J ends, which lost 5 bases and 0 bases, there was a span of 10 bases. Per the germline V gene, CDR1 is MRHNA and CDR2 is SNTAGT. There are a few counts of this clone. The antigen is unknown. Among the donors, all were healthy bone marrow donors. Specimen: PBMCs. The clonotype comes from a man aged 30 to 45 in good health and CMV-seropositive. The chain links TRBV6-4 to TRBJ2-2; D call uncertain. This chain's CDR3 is CASSPTFPNTGELFF. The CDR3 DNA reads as TGTGCCAGCAGTCCGACATTCCCGAACACCGGGGAGCTGTTTTTT.